This TCR beta chain emerged from a study of blood T cell repertoires in COVID-19. On the study more broadly: Collection of acute and convalescent COVID-19 samples took place in the United States, Italy and Spain. Nucleic acid was either cDNA or gDNA, and it came from T cells, B-cell-depleted T cells, or PBMCs.

In the authors' methods: Nucleated cell number was recorded as an estimate derived from reference gene primer amplification. Method: immunoSEQ multiplex PCR; TCRdb's copy keeps in-frame clones and lacks some. V, J and clone size reflect that table, while D and trimming were determined from the DNA. The sample has about 180,000 clones, more than 75% seen once. The germline CDR1 and CDR2 sequences are GTSNPN and SVGIG (reference sequence). With 0 bases removed from V and 4 bases from J, the gap between germline ends came to 12 bases. This CDR3 has 14 amino acids. Patients in Seattle were enrolled during active infection, then followed longitudinally.

Sequencing used peripheral blood. This clonotype originated in an older person with COVID-19, enrolled during active disease. The genes are TRBV30 and TRBJ1-1; D remains unclear. The CDR3 nucleotides read TGTGCCTGGAGTGTTTCCGGGATCGCCACTGAAGCTTTCTTT. Encoded protein: CAWSVSGIATEAFF. Supplemented by reference TRBV30 and TRBJ1-1, the full variable domain reads SQTIHQWPATLVQPVGSPLSLECTVEGTSNPNLYWYRQAAGRGLQLLFYSVGIGQISSEVPQNLSASRPQDRQFILSSKKLLLSDSGFYLCAWSVSGIATEAFFGQGTRLTVV.